Listed below are T cell receptor beta chains from one sample, sequenced in a study of blood T cell repertoires in COVID-19. Repertoires were generated with immunoSEQ multiplex PCR, while TCRdb's copy carries only in-frame clones and drops some. The sample includes approximately 150,000 clones, more than 65% of them seen just once. Sequencing used peripheral blood. These receptors were collected from a man aged 55-75 years with active or convalescent COVID-19. CDR3s include the opening cysteine and the closing phenylalanine or tryptophan. Fields, in order: V gene, CDR3 protein.

v_call: TRBV19
cdr3_aa: CASSQGYNEQFF

v_call: TRBV3-1/TRBV3-2
cdr3_aa: CASSQDLKSVETQYF

v_call: TRBV18
cdr3_aa: CASSRLLGQGANNEQFF

v_call: TRBV25-1
cdr3_aa: CASRSLTVGLGGYTF

v_call: TRBV5-1
cdr3_aa: CASSWTGDQETQYF

v_call: TRBV7-6
cdr3_aa: CASSQGLAGGSDTQYF

v_call: TRBV6-5
cdr3_aa: CASSYGRGDYEQYF

v_call: TRBV7-6
cdr3_aa: CASSLGAGSSNQPQHF

v_call: TRBV7-9
cdr3_aa: CASTTNNYGYTF

v_call: TRBV21-1
cdr3_aa: CASSKDLGQGNGETQYF

v_call: TRBV6-1
cdr3_aa: CASSDMGQSNTEAFF

v_call: TRBV19
cdr3_aa: CASSSGTGNTIYF

v_call: TRBV21-1
cdr3_aa: CASTKTGNSAYEQYF

v_call: TRBV12-3/TRBV12-4
cdr3_aa: CASSLGQGTNYTF

v_call: TRBV13
cdr3_aa: CASSLAFTGELFF

v_call: TRBV4-3
cdr3_aa: CASSQVGRAGNTIYF

v_call: TRBV30
cdr3_aa: CAWTGTGGYSNQPQHF

v_call: TRBV4-3
cdr3_aa: CASSQQAGGRNRGNTGELFF

v_call: TRBV11-3
cdr3_aa: CASSLGQGGTEAFF

v_call: TRBV4-3
cdr3_aa: CASSPGLHTGELFF

v_call: TRBV15
cdr3_aa: CATSRGTGRSSGNTIYF

v_call: TRBV9
cdr3_aa: CASSEGGDRGTAGYTF

v_call: TRBV19
cdr3_aa: CASSNPGRGANYGYTF

v_call: TRBV14
cdr3_aa: CASSLHRQGGCTF

v_call: TRBV4-1
cdr3_aa: CASSLQDRLYEQYF

v_call: TRBV18
cdr3_aa: CASSPTSGTLSDTQYF

v_call: TRBV24-1
cdr3_aa: CATSDGQGRGDEQYF

v_call: TRBV6-5
cdr3_aa: CASSPLQVNTEAFF

v_call: TRBV28
cdr3_aa: CASSWTSGGRYEQYF

v_call: TRBV28
cdr3_aa: CASSSGQGGNSPLHF

v_call: TRBV6-5
cdr3_aa: CASRPGQHSYEQYF

v_call: TRBV18
cdr3_aa: CASSTGRNNEKLFF

v_call: TRBV27
cdr3_aa: CASSFQGLDEQFF

v_call: TRBV19
cdr3_aa: CATEHGTANQPQHF

v_call: TRBV24-1
cdr3_aa: CATSDSGTGRAKRGTTF

v_call: TRBV14
cdr3_aa: CASSQGILAGPYQETQYF

v_call: TRBV11-3
cdr3_aa: CASSYEQVTGELFF

v_call: TRBV3-1/TRBV3-2
cdr3_aa: CASSSQGFSLYSPLHF

v_call: TRBV25-1
cdr3_aa: CASSETSSYNEQFF

v_call: TRBV18
cdr3_aa: CASSRQGNQPQHF

v_call: TRBV19
cdr3_aa: CASNLPGQGIQGAEAFF

v_call: TRBV19
cdr3_aa: CASRGTLAGQPQHF

v_call: TRBV7-2
cdr3_aa: CASSLSRVTDNYGYTF

v_call: TRBV29-1
cdr3_aa: CSVGGHPGQTNTEAFF

v_call: TRBV30
cdr3_aa: CAWSVIIGGGGYTF

v_call: TRBV9
cdr3_aa: CASSVEPPHSPLHF

v_call: TRBV6-5
cdr3_aa: CASTPRGGSQETQYF

v_call: TRBV5-5
cdr3_aa: CASREYSQTSGANVLTF

v_call: TRBV19
cdr3_aa: CASNSGTGVITTEAFF

v_call: TRBV7-9
cdr3_aa: CASRPGQGRHGYTF